These 5 T cell receptor beta chains came from one sample sequenced in a study of T-cell reconstitution after alpha-beta-depleted transplantation in children. Unique molecular identifiers were incorporated into the prepared TCRbeta library. MiXCR was run by TCRdb on the PCR reads, yielding one entry per CDR3 protein. This table holds about 600,000 distinct CDR3 sequences, 20% to 25% found once. The material was PBMCs, mostly from graft donor cells, obtained 360 days after TCRalphabeta/CD19-depleted stem cell transplant. The origin of the receptors is a boy under two years old who had a stem cell transplant for acute myeloid leukemia, so the T cells may come from the graft donor.

This clonotype has only a few counts. The CDR3 is CASSFEYSGGAVDTQYF. The CDR3 DNA is TGTGCCAGCAGCTTCGAGTATAGCGGGGGGGCTGTAGATACGCAGTATTTT. V and J are TRBV7-8 and TRBJ2-3; 11 bases match TRBD2. In germline, CDR1 is SGHVS, CDR2 FQNEAQ. The ends lost 3 bases at V and 5 bases at J; junction bases unmatched: 10. The CDR3 has 17 amino acids.

This clonotype appeared a few times. The chain couples TRBV6-6 to TRBJ2-7, with D perhaps TRBD2 (5 bases). V dropped 0 bases and J dropped 6 bases, with 9 bases sitting between them. The length of the CDR3 is 13 residues. Germline values: CDR1 MNHNY, CDR2 SVGAGI (reference sequence). The CDR3 region is CASSYSVRGEQYV. The CDR3 DNA sequence: TGTGCCAGCAGTTACTCGGTACGGGGCGAGCAGTACGTC.

There are a few counts of this clonotype. The chain uses TRBV12-3 or TRBV12-4 and TRBJ2-3; perhaps TRBD2 as D (7 bases). CDR3 length: 15 amino acids. V dropped 4 bases and J dropped 4 bases, with 15 bases sitting between them. DNA for the CDR3: TGTGCCAGCAGTTCGGATGAGGGGGGGGCAGATACGCAGTATTTT. Encoded protein: CASSSDEGGADTQYF.

This chain connects TRBV5-4 to TRBJ2-2, with TRBD1 matching 9 bases. This CDR3 contains 15 residues. Germline V gene data show CDR1 as SGHNT and CDR2 as YYREEE (reference sequence). J lost 7 bases, V lost 5 bases, and 9 bases had no gene match. This chain's CDR3 is CASRSGQGQGGELFF. The CDR3, as DNA: TGTGCCAGCAGGAGTGGACAGGGACAGGGCGGGGAGCTGTTTTTT. Combining the CDR3 with reference TRBV5-4 and TRBJ2-2 gives the whole variable domain ETGVTQSPTHLIKTRGQQVTLRCSSQSGHNTVSWYQQALGQGPQFIFQYYREEENGRGNFPPRFSGLQFPNYSSELNVNALELDDSALYLCASRSGQGQGGELFFGEGSRLTVL.

This clonotype has just a few counts. V usage is TRBV5-1 and J usage is TRBJ2-7; a weak D match, TRBD2 (5 bases). The CDR3 has 15 amino acids. Trimming took 4 bases from V and 7 from J, leaving 21 bases between them. Germline V lookup: CDR1 SGHRS, CDR2 YFSETQ. CDR3: CASSPMVESSGEQYF. As DNA, the CDR3 is TGCGCCAGCAGCCCCATGGTCGAGTCGTCGGGGGAGCAGTACTTC.